Listed below are T cell receptor beta chains from one sample, sequenced in a study of T-cell memory formation after mild COVID-19. In TCRdb, the 5' RACE reads were re-called with MiXCR into one record per CDR3 protein. The sample holds about 150,000 distinct CDR3 sequences; roughly 15% are singletons and the top ten take roughly an eighth. Material for sequencing was PBMCs or a T cell subset sorted from them (not recorded which). These receptors originate from an adult woman who had mild COVID-19 (a few samples of this study predate the infection). Cell type and time point are not known. CDR3s include the opening cysteine and the closing phenylalanine or tryptophan. A D gene is named only where the DNA matches it firmly. Only part of the rows carry a size: once, few, many, or a class if the clone is expanded.

d_gene,j_gene,abundance,v_gene,CDR3aa,CDR3nt
NA,TRBJ1-2,few,TRBV12-3/TRBV12-4,CASSLDRTKHF,TGTGCCAGCAGTTTAGACAGGACCAAGCACTTC
TRBD1,TRBJ2-1,NA,TRBV7-3,CASSRQGLNNEQFF,TGTGCCAGCAGCAGACAGGGTTTGAACAATGAGCAGTTCTTC
TRBD1,TRBJ1-1,few,TRBV19,CASSAGQGLGLEAFF,TGTGCCAGTAGTGCCGGACAGGGGTTAGGCCTTGAAGCTTTCTTT
NA,TRBJ1-1,NA,TRBV20-1,CSATRTAPSGEAFF,TGCAGTGCTACTCGGACAGCCCCAAGCGGTGAAGCTTTCTTT
NA,TRBJ2-5,few,TRBV13,CASSGPREGGKTQYF,TGTGCCAGCAGCGGACCCAGGGAAGGAGGGAAGACCCAGTACTTC
NA,TRBJ2-2,NA,TRBV27,CASSLSGGSGELFF,TGTGCCAGCAGTTTATCGGGGGGTTCCGGGGAGCTGTTTTTT
TRBD1,TRBJ2-1,NA,TRBV15,CATIPTPGQGSYNEQFF,TGTGCCACCATCCCCACCCCGGGACAGGGTTCCTACAATGAGCAGTTCTTC
NA,TRBJ1-6,NA,TRBV7-9,CASRDGRGNSPLHF,TGTGCCAGCAGAGATGGCAGGGGAAATTCACCCCTCCACTTT
NA,TRBJ1-4,NA,TRBV4-1,CASSQGGVGGEKLFF,TGCGCCAGCAGCCAAGGGGGAGTTGGCGGGGAAAAACTGTTTTTT
TRBD1,TRBJ1-6,NA,TRBV20-1,CSARPQGALLYNSPLHF,TGCAGTGCTAGACCCCAGGGGGCCCTCCTCTATAATTCACCCCTCCACTTT
NA,TRBJ1-1,NA,TRBV7-9,CASSLGGTVNTEAFF,TGTGCCAGCAGCTTAGGAGGAACGGTTAACACTGAAGCTTTCTTT
NA,TRBJ2-1,many,TRBV5-5,CASSVGTTDYNEQFF,TGTGCCAGCAGTGTCGGGACCACCGACTACAATGAGCAGTTCTTC
NA,TRBJ2-3,NA,TRBV29-1,CSVRWRDTDTQYF,TGCAGCGTTAGGTGGAGGGACACAGATACGCAGTATTTT
TRBD1,TRBJ1-1,once,TRBV12-3/TRBV12-4,CASSKGAWEVNTEAFF,TGTGCCAGCAGTAAGGGGGCCTGGGAGGTGAACACTGAAGCTTTCTTT
TRBD1,TRBJ1-2,NA,TRBV12-3/TRBV12-4,CASSLVDRAGYTF,TGTGCCAGCAGTTTAGTGGACAGGGCGGGCTACACCTTC
NA,TRBJ2-5,NA,TRBV9,CASSVGPGLEETQYF,TGTGCCAGCAGCGTAGGTCCGGGGCTGGAGGAGACCCAGTACTTC
TRBD2,TRBJ2-1,NA,TRBV12-3/TRBV12-4,CASSRTGTSCDF,TGTGCCAGCAGCCGAACCGGGACTAGCTGCGACTTC
TRBD2,TRBJ2-1,NA,TRBV5-1,CASSWLAGGSYNEQFF,TGCGCCAGCAGCTGGCTAGCGGGAGGCTCCTACAATGAGCAGTTCTTC
NA,TRBJ2-5,few,TRBV29-1,CSVDSETQYF,TGCAGCGTTGATTCCGAGACCCAGTACTTC
TRBD1,TRBJ1-3,few,TRBV30,CAWATGAGNTIYF,TGTGCCTGGGCTACAGGGGCTGGAAACACCATATATTTT
TRBD1,TRBJ2-7,NA,TRBV11-2,CASSFTGENYEQYF,TGTGCCAGCAGCTTCACAGGGGAAAACTACGAGCAGTACTTC
NA,TRBJ1-1,NA,TRBV20-1,CSARDKGSNTEAFF,TGCAGTGCTAGAGATAAGGGGAGTAACACTGAAGCTTTCTTT
NA,TRBJ1-4,few,TRBV15,CATSRDRGAGNGEKLFF,TGTGCCACCAGCAGAGATAGGGGGGCAGGGAATGGTGAAAAACTGTTTTTT
NA,TRBJ1-1,few,TRBV20-1,CSARDTNTEAFF,TGCAGTGCTAGAGACACCAACACTGAAGCTTTCTTT
NA,TRBJ2-5,NA,TRBV7-3,CASSSGPNQETQYF,TGTGCCAGCAGCTCCGGACCAAACCAAGAGACCCAGTACTTC
NA,TRBJ2-7,NA,TRBV5-1,CASSLQEPSYEQYF,TGCGCCAGCAGCTTGCAGGAGCCATCCTACGAGCAGTACTTC
NA,TRBJ2-7,few,TRBV13,CASSLWEKGGEEQYF,TGTGCCAGCAGCTTATGGGAGAAGGGGGGCGAGGAGCAGTACTTC
NA,TRBJ2-1,NA,TRBV5-1,CASSSYDVGAGAEDNEQFF,TGCGCCAGCAGCTCCTATGATGTGGGAGCGGGCGCTGAGGACAATGAGCAGTTCTTC
NA,TRBJ2-1,NA,TRBV7-9,CASRTDPDAVYNEQFF,TGTGCCAGCAGGACCGACCCGGACGCGGTCTACAATGAGCAGTTCTTC
TRBD1,TRBJ2-3,few,TRBV10-3,CAISGGQGATDTQYF,TGTGCCATCAGTGGCGGACAGGGGGCCACAGATACGCAGTATTTT
TRBD2,TRBJ2-1,NA,TRBV7-3,CASSQTGGSYNEQFF,TGTGCCAGCAGCCAAACGGGGGGATCCTACAATGAGCAGTTCTTC
TRBD1,TRBJ1-1,few,TRBV12-3/TRBV12-4,CASSTRTGGNTEAFF,TGTGCCAGCAGTACTCGGACAGGGGGAAACACTGAAGCTTTCTTT
NA,TRBJ2-2,many,TRBV24-1,CATSDFNWGENTGELFF,TGTGCCACCAGTGATTTCAACTGGGGGGAGAACACCGGGGAGCTGTTTTTT
NA,TRBJ2-1,NA,TRBV7-7,CASSNRQNNEQFF,TGTGCTAGCAGCAACCGACAGAACAATGAGCAGTTCTTC
NA,TRBJ2-7,NA,TRBV7-9,CASSSRTLTGEQYF,TGTGCCAGCAGCTCACGAACCCTTACGGGGGAGCAGTACTTC
TRBD1,TRBJ2-4,few,TRBV27,CASSLGQGADIQYF,TGTGCCAGCAGTTTAGGGCAGGGGGCAGACATTCAGTACTTC
NA,TRBJ1-1,NA,TRBV9,CASSVVCRTEAFF,TGTGCCAGCAGCGTAGTGTGTAGGACTGAAGCTTTCTTT
TRBD1,TRBJ2-4,NA,TRBV5-5,CASSLGDFGQGGFGYF,TGTGCCAGCAGCTTGGGGGATTTCGGACAGGGAGGTTTTGGGTACTTC
NA,TRBJ1-2,few,TRBV11-2,CASSRNTGFKDGYTF,TGTGCCAGCAGTCGAAATACGGGATTTAAGGATGGCTACACCTTC
TRBD1,TRBJ1-1,few,TRBV6-2/TRBV6-3,CASGWDRRPNTEAFF,TGTGCCAGCGGCTGGGACAGGAGGCCGAACACTGAAGCTTTCTTT